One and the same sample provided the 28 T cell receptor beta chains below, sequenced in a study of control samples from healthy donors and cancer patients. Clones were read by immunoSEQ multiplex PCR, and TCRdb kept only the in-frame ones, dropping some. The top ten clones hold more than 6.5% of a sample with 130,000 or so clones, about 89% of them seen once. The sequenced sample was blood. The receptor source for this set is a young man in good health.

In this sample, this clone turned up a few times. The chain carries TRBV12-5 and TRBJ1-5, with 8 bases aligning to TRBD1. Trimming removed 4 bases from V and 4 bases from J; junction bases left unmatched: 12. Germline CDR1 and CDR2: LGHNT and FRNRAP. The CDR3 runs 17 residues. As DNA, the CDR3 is TGTGCTAGTGGTTCCGGACAGGGAAGGGTAGGAAATCAGCCCCAGCATTTT. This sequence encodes CASGSGQGRVGNQPQHF.

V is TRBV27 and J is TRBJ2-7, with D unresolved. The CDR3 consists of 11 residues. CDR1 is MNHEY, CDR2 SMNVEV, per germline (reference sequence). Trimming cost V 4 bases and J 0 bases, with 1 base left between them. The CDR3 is CASSSSYEQYF. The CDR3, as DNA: TGTGCCAGCAGTTCCTCCTACGAGCAGTACTTC.

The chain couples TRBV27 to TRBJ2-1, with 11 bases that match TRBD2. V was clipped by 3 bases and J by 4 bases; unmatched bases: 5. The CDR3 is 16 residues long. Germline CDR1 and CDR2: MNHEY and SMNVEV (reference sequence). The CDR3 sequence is CASSLLSSGGYNEQFF. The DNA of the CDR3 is TGTGCCAGCAGTTTGTTGTCTAGCGGGGGGTACAATGAGCAGTTCTTC.

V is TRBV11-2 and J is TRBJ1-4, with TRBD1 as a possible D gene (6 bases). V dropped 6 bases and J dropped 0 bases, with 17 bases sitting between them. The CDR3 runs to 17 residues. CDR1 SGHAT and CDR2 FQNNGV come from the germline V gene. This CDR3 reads CASRFGQTVATNEKLFF. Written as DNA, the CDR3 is TGTGCCAGCAGGTTCGGACAGACGGTTGCAACTAATGAAAAACTGTTTTTT.

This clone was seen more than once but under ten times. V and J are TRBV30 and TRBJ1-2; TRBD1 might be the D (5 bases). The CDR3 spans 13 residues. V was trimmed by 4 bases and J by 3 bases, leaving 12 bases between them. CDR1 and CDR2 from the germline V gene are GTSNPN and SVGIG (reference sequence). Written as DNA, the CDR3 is TGTGCCTGGATGGGCAGGGCCTACTATGGCTACACCTTC. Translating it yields CAWMGRAYYGYTF.

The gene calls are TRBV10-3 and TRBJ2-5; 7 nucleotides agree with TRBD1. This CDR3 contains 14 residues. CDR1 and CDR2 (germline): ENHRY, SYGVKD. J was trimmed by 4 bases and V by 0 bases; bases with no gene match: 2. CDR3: CAISESRGRETQYF. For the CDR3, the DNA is TGTGCCATCAGTGAGTCGAGGGGGCGAGAGACCCAGTACTTC.

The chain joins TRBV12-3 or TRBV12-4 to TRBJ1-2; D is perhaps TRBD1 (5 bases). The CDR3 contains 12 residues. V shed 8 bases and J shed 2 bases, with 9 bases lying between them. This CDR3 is CASERGNYGYTF. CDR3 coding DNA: TGTGCCAGCGAAAGGGGAAACTATGGCTACACCTTC.

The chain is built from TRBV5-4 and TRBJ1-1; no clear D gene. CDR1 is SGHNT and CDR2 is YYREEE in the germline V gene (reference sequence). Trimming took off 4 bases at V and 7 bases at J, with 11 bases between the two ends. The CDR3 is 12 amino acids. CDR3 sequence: CASSRVDGEAFF. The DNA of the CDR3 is TGTGCCAGCAGCCGCGTGGACGGTGAAGCTTTCTTT. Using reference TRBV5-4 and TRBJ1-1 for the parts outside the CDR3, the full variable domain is ETGVTQSPTHLIKTRGQQVTLRCSSQSGHNTVSWYQQALGQGPQFIFQYYREEENGRGNFPPRFSGLQFPNYSSELNVNALELDDSALYLCASSRVDGEAFFGQGTRLTVV.

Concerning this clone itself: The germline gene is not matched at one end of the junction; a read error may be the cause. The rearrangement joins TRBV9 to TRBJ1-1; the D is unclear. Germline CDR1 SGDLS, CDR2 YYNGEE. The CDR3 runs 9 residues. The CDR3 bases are TGTGCCAGCAGCCCCCGGGCCGACTTT. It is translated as CASSPRADF.

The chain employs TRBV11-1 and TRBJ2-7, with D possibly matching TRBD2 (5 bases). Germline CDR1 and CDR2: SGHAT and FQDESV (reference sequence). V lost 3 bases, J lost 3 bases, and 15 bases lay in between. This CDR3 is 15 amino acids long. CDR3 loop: CASSLGSGGGYEQYF. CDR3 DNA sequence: TGTGCCAGCAGCTTGGGTTCGGGCGGAGGCTACGAGCAGTACTTC.

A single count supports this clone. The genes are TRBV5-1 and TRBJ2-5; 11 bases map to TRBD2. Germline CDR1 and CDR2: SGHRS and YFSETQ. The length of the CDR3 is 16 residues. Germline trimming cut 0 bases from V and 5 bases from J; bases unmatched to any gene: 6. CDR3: CASSLGLAGIGETQYF. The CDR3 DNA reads TGCGCCAGCAGCTTGGGACTAGCGGGGATAGGGGAGACCCAGTACTTC.

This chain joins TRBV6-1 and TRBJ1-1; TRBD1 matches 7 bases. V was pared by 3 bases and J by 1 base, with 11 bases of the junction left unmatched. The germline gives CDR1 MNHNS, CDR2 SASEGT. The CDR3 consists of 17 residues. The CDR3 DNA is TGTGCCAGCAGTGACCCTGGAGACAGGGTTGGGAACACTGAAGCTTTCTTT. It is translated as CASSDPGDRVGNTEAFF.

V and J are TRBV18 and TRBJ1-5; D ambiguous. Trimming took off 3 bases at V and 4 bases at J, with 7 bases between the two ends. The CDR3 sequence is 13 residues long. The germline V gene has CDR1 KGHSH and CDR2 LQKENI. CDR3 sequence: CASSPEANQPQHF. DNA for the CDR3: TGTGCCAGCTCACCTGAGGCGAATCAGCCCCAGCATTTT.

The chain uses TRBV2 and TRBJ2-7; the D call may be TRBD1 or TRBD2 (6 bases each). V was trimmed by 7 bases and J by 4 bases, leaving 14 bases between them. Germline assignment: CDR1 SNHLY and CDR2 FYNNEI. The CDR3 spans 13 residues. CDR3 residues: CASKGGPRYEQYF. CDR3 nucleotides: TGTGCCAGCAAGGGGGGCCCAAGGTACGAGCAGTACTTC.

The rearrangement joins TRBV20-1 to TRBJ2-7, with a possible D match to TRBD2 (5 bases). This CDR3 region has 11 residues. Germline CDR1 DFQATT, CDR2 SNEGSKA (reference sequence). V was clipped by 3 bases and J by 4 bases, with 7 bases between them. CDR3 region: CSARLAYEQYF. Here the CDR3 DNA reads TGCAGTGCTAGGTTAGCGTACGAGCAGTACTTC.

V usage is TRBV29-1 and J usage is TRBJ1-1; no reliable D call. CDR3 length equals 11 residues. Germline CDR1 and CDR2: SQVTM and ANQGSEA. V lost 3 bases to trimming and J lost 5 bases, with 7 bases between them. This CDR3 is CSVEKQTEAFF. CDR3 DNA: TGCAGCGTTGAGAAACAGACTGAAGCTTTCTTT.

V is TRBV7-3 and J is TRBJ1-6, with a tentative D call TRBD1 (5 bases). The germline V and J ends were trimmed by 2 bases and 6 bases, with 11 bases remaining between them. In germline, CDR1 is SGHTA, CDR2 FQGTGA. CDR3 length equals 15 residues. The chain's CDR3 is CASSLGGSRNSPLHF. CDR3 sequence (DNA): TGTGCCAGCAGCTTAGGGGGTTCCCGTAATTCACCCCTCCACTTT.

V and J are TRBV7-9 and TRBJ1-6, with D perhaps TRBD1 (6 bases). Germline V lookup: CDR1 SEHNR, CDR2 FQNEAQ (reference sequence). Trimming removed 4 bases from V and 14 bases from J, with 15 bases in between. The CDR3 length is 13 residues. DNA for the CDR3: TGTGCCAGCAGCTCGGAGTTGGGGACAACCCTCCACTTT. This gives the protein CASSSELGTTLHF. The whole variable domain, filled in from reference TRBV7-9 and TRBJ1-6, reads DTGVSQNPRHKITKRGQNVTFRCDPISEHNRLYWYRQTLGQGPEFLTYFQNEAQLEKSRLLSDRFSAERPKGSFSTLEIQRTEQGDSAMYLCASSSELGTTLHFGNGTRLTVT.

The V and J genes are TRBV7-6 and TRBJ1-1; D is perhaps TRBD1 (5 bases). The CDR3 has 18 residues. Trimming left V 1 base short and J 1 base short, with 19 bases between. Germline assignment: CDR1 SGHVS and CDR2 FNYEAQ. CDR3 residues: CASSLVNLGVRENTEAFF. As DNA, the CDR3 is TGTGCCAGCAGCTTAGTTAATCTCGGGGTCAGGGAGAACACTGAAGCTTTCTTT.

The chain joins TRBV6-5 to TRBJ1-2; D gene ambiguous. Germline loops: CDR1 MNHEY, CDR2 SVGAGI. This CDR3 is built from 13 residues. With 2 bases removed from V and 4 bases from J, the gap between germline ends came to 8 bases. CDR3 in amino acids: CASSYPGGYGYTF. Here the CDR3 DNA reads TGTGCCAGCAGTTACCCGGGAGGCTATGGCTACACCTTC.

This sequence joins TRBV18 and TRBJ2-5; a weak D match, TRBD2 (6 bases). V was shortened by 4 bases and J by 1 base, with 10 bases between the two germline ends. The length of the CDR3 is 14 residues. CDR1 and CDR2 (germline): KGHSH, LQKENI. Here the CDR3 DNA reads TGTGCCAGCTCACTGACCGGGGGCCAAGAGACCCAGTACTTC. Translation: CASSLTGGQETQYF.

The CDR3 DNA reads as TGTGCCAGCAGTTCTCGGCCCGCCAGCTACAATGAGCAGTTCTTC. Amino acid sequence: CASSSRPASYNEQFF. This chain joins TRBV6-5 and TRBJ2-1; D unresolved. Looked up from germline, CDR1 is MNHEY and CDR2 is SVGAGI. The CDR3 runs 15 residues. Trimming took 4 bases from V and 3 from J, leaving 13 bases between them.

The CDR3 coding sequence is TGTGCCAGCAAAGGGACAGGGATGTTCAATGAGCAGTTCTTC. Amino acids: CASKGTGMFNEQFF. The chain recombines TRBV7-9 with TRBJ2-1, with 9 nucleotides matching TRBD1. Germline values: CDR1 SEHNR, CDR2 FQNEAQ (reference sequence). This CDR3 has 14 residues. Trimming at V came to 7 bases and at J to 6 bases, leaving 7 bases not matched to a gene.

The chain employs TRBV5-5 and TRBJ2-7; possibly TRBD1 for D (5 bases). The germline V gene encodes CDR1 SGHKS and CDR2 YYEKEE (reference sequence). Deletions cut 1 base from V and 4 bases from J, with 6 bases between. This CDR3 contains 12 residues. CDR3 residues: CASSLQGYEQYF. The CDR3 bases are TGTGCCAGCAGCTTGCAGGGTTACGAGCAGTACTTC.

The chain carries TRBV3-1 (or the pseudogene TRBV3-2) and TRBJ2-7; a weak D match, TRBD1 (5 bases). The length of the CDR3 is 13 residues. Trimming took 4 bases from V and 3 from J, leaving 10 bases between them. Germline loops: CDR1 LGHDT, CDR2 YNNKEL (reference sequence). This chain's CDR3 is CASSLQGNYEQYF. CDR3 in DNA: TGTGCCAGCAGCCTGCAGGGAAACTACGAGCAGTACTTC.

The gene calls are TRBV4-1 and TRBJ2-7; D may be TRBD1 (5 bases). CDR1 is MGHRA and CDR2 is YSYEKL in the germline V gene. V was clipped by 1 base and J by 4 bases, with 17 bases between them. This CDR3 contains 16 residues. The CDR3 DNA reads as TGCGCCAGCAGCCAAGTTTGGGGCGCCGCTCATTACGAGCAGTACTTC. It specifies CASSQVWGAAHYEQYF.

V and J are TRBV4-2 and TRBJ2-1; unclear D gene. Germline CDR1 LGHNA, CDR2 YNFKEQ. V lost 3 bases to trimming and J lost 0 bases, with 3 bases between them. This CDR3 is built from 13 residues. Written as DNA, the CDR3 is TGTGCCAGCAGCCAGTCCTCCTACAATGAGCAGTTCTTC. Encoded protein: CASSQSSYNEQFF.

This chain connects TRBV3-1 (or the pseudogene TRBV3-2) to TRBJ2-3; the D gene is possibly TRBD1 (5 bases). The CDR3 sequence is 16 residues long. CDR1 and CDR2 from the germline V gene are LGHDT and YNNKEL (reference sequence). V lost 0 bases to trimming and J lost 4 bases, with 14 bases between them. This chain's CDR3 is CASSQDWGGPADTQYF. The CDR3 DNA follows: TGTGCCAGCAGCCAAGATTGGGGCGGACCGGCAGATACGCAGTATTTT.